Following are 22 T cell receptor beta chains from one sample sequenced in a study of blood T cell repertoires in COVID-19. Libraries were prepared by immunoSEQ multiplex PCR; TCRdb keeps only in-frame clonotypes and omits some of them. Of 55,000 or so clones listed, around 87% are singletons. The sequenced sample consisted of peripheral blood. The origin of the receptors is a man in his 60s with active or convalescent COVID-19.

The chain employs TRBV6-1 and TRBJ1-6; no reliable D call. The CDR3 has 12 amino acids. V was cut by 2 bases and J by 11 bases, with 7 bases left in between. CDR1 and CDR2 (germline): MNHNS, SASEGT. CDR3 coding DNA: TGTGCCAGCAGTGAATTCGAGCCACCCCTCCACTTT. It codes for CASSEFEPPLHF.

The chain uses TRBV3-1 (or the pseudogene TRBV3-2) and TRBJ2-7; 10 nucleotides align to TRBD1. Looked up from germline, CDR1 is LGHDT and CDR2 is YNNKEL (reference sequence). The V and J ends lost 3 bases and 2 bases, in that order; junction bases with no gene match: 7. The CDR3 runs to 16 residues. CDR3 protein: CASSHLKGTGAYEQYF. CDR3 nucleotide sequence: TGTGCCAGCAGCCACCTCAAGGGGACAGGGGCCTACGAGCAGTACTTC.

In nucleotides, the CDR3 is TGCGCCAGCAGTGTTGAGACTGCGAACACCGGGGAGCTGTTTTTT. Its translation: CASSVETANTGELFF. The chain combines TRBV10-2 with TRBJ2-2, with unresolved D. The CDR3 has 15 residues. The V gene's germline CDR1 is WSHSY and CDR2 SAAADI. Trimming stripped 4 bases from V and 0 bases from J, with 9 bases between.

The CDR3 DNA reads as TGTGCCAGCAGGGGGGACAGGGAGGAGTATGGCTACACCTTC. Protein product: CASRGDREEYGYTF. The chain is built from TRBV6-5 and TRBJ1-2; the match to TRBD1 covers 9 bases. Trimming removed 6 bases from V and 5 bases from J; junction bases left unmatched: 7. The CDR3 has 14 amino acids. Germline CDR1 is MNHEY and CDR2 is SVGAGI.

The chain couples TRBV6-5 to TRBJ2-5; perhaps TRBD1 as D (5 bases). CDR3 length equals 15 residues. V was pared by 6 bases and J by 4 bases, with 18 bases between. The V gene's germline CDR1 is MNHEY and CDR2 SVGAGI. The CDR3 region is CASSWWFRGGETQYF. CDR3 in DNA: TGTGCCAGCAGCTGGTGGTTTAGGGGTGGAGAGACCCAGTACTTC.

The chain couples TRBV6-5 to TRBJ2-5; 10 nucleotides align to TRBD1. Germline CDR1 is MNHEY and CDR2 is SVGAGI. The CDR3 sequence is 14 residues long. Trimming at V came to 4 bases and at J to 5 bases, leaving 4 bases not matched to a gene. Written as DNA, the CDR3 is TGTGCCAGCAGTTCGACAGGGGGCAGGGAGACCCAGTACTTC. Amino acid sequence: CASSSTGGRETQYF.

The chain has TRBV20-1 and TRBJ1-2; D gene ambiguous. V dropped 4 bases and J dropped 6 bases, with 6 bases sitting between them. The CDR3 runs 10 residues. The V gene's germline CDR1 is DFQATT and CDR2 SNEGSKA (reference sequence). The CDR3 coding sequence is TGCAGTGCTAAGGAGAATGGCTACACCTTC. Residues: CSAKENGYTF.

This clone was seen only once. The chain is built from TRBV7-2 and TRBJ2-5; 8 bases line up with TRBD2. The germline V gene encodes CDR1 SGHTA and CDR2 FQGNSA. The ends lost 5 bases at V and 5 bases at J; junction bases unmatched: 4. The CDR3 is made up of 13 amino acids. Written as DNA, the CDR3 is TGTGCCAGCAGCGCGGGGGGCCTGGAGACCCAGTACTTC. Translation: CASSAGGLETQYF.

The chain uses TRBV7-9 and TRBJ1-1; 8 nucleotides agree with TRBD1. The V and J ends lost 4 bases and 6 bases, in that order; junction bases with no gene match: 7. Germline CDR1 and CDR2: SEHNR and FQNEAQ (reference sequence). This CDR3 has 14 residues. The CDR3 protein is CASSWTGWRPEAFF. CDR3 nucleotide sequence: TGTGCCAGCAGCTGGACAGGGTGGAGGCCTGAAGCTTTCTTT.

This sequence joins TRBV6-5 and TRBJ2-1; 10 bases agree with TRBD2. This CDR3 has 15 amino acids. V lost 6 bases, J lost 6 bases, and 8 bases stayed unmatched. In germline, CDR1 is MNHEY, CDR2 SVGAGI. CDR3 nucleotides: TGTGCCAGCAGGTTAGCGGGGGGCGGGTCCAATGAGCAGTTCTTC. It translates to CASRLAGGGSNEQFF.

CDR3 sequence: CASSPTWRAPTLGNTIYF. DNA for the CDR3: TGTGCCAGCAGCCCCACCTGGCGGGCTCCAACTTTGGGAAACACCATATATTTT. The V and J genes are TRBV7-2 and TRBJ1-3; D not certain. The V and J ends lost 5 bases and 4 bases respectively, with 24 bases between them. CDR3 length: 18 residues. Germline values: CDR1 SGHTA, CDR2 FQGNSA.

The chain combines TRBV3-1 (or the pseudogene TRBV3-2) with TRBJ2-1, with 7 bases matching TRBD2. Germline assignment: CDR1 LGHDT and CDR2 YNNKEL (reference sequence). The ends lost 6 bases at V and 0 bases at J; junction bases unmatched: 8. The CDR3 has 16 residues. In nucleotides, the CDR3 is TGTGCCAGCAGTGATCAGCGGGGCGGCTCCTACAATGAGCAGTTCTTC. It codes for CASSDQRGGSYNEQFF.

The CDR3 protein is CASSPRENTEAFF. DNA of the CDR3: TGTGCCAGCAGTCCCCGGGAGAACACTGAAGCTTTCTTT. The rearrangement joins TRBV2 to TRBJ1-1; D is uncertain. The CDR3 consists of 13 residues. Trimming pared 5 bases from V and 1 base from J, leaving 8 bases between. CDR1 is SNHLY and CDR2 is FYNNEI in the germline V gene. Full variable domain (remainder filled in from reference TRBV2 and TRBJ1-1): EPEVTQTPSHQVTQMGQEVILRCVPISNHLYFYWYRQILGQKVEFLVSFYNNEISEKSEIFDDQFSVERPDGSNFTLKIRSTKLEDSAMYFCASSPRENTEAFFGQGTRLTVV.

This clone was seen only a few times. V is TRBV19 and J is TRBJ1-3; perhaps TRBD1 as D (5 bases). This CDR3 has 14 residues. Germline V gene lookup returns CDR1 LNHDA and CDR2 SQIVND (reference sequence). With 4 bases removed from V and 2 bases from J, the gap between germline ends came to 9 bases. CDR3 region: CASSRQNAGNTIYF. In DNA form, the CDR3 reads TGTGCCAGTAGTAGACAGAACGCTGGAAACACCATATATTTT.

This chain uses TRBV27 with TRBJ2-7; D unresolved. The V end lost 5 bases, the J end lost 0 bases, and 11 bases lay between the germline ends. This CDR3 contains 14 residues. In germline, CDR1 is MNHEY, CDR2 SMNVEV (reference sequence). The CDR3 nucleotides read TGTGCCAGCAGTCCCCTCCGGGTCTCCTACGAGCAGTACTTC. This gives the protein CASSPLRVSYEQYF.

CDR3 nucleotides: TGTGCCAGCAGAGGGGACAGAGCTAACTATGGCTACACCTTC. Its protein is CASRGDRANYGYTF. The chain employs TRBV2 and TRBJ1-2; 7 bases fit TRBD1. Germline-derived CDR1 and CDR2 are SNHLY and FYNNEI. The CDR3 spans 14 residues. The ends lost 6 bases at V and 0 bases at J; junction bases unmatched: 4.

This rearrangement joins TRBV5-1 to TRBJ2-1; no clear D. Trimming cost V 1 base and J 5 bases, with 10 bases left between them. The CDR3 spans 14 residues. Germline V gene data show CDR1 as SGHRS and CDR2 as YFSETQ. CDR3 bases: TGCGCCAGCAGCTTGAAGTCTATGCACAATGAGCAGTTCTTC. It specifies CASSLKSMHNEQFF. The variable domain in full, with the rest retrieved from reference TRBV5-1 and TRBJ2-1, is KAGVTQTPRYLIKTRGQQVTLSCSPISGHRSVSWYQQTPGQGLQFLFEYFSETQRNKGNFPGRFSGRQFSNSRSEMNVSTLELGDSALYLCASSLKSMHNEQFFGPGTRLTVL.

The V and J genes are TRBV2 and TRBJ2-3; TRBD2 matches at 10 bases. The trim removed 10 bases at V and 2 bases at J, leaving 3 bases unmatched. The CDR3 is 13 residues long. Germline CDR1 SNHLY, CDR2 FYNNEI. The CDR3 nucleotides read TGTGCCACCGGGACTAGCGCCACAGATACGCAGTATTTT. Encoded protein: CATGTSATDTQYF.

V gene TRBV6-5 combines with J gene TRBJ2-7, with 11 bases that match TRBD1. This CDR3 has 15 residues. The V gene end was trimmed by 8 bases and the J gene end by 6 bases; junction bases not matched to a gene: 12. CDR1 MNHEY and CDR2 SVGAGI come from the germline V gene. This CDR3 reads CASSNTRTGGSEQYF. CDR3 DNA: TGTGCCAGCTCTAACACCAGGACAGGGGGCAGCGAGCAGTACTTC.

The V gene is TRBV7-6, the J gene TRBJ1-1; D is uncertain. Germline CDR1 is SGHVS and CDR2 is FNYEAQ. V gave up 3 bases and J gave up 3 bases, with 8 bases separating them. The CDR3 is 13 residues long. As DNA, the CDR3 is TGTGCCAGCAGCTTCAACAGTCACACTGAAGCTTTCTTT. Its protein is CASSFNSHTEAFF.

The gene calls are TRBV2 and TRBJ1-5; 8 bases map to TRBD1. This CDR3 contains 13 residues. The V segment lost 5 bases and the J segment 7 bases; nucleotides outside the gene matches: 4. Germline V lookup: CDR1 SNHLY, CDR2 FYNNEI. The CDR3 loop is CASSRQGRQPQHF. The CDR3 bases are TGTGCCAGCAGTCGACAGGGGAGACAGCCCCAGCATTTT.

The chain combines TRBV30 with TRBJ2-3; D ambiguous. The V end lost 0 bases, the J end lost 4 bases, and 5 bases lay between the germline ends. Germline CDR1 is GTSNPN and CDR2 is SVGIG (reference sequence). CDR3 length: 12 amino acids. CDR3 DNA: TGTGCCTGGAGTGTATCGGCAGATACGCAGTATTTT. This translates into CAWSVSADTQYF.